These 32 T cell receptor beta chains originate from one sample sequenced in a study of blood T cells in healthy people across ages. For the second PCR, which ran for roughly 7 to 11 cycles, a sample-barcoded 5' primer and a J-beta primer mix were used. TCRdb re-derived calls from the 5' RACE reads in MiXCR, one entry per CDR3 protein. The profile covers about 1.6 million distinct CDR3 sequences, with roughly 32% appearing a single time and 11% taken by the ten largest. Input material: blood. Receptors originate from a woman younger than 45 in good health.

A few counts support this clonotype. V and J are TRBV27 and TRBJ2-7, with D possibly being TRBD2 (5 bases). Germline-derived CDR1 and CDR2 are MNHEY and SMNVEV (reference sequence). The CDR3 is made up of 15 amino acids. V was pared by 3 bases and J by 6 bases, with 18 bases between. The chain's CDR3 is CASSFSGIFGAEQYF. The DNA for the CDR3 is TGTGCCAGCAGTTTCTCGGGGATCTTCGGCGCCGAGCAGTACTTC.

The gene calls are TRBV3-1 and TRBJ2-1; the match to TRBD2 covers 8 bases. The CDR3 totals 15 residues. Looked up from germline, CDR1 is LGHDT and CDR2 is YNNKEL (reference sequence). The V gene end was trimmed by 2 bases and the J gene end by 5 bases; junction bases not matched to a gene: 5. DNA of the CDR3: TGTGCCAGCAGCCAACTCACTAGCGGTAACAATGAGCAGTTCTTC. As protein: CASSQLTSGNNEQFF.

This chain connects TRBV20-1 to TRBJ1-5; tentative D call: TRBD1 (6 bases). The CDR3 is made up of 15 amino acids. V lost 3 bases to trimming and J lost 9 bases, with 21 bases between them. Germline-derived CDR1 and CDR2 are DFQATT and SNEGSKA (reference sequence). The chain's CDR3 is CSASAEAGGGRPQHF. For the CDR3, the DNA is TGCAGTGCTAGTGCCGAGGCTGGGGGCGGTCGGCCCCAGCATTTT.

The chain employs TRBV29-1 and TRBJ1-1, with TRBD1 matching 8 bases. Trimming removed 6 bases from V and 0 bases from J; junction bases left unmatched: 9. Germline CDR1 reads SQVTM; CDR2 reads ANQGSEA. The CDR3 covers 15 residues. CDR3: CSVKGRQGLNTEAFF. The CDR3 DNA is TGCAGCGTGAAGGGTAGACAGGGGTTGAACACTGAAGCTTTCTTT.

This sequence joins TRBV11-1 and TRBJ2-3; TRBD2 aligns across 9 bases. Germline V CDR1 and CDR2: SGHAT, FQDESV (reference sequence). The CDR3 contains 21 residues. Trimming removed 2 bases from V and 4 bases from J; junction bases left unmatched: 22. CDR3 DNA: TGTGCCAGCAGCTTATTCCGCGGGGCGGGAGGGCGTAGTCCCTCCCCAGATACGCAGTATTTT. This encodes CASSLFRGAGGRSPSPDTQYF. The whole variable domain, remainder taken from reference TRBV11-1 and TRBJ2-3, is EAEVAQSPRYKITEKSQAVAFWCDPISGHATLYWYRQILGQGPELLVQFQDESVVDDSQLPKDRFSAERLKGVDSTLKIQPAELGDSAMYLCASSLFRGAGGRSPSPDTQYFGPGTRLTVL.

This clonotype was seen a few times. The chain is built from TRBV6-1 and TRBJ2-7, with D possibly being TRBD1 or TRBD2 (5 bases each). V dropped 6 bases and J dropped 2 bases, with 17 bases sitting between them. Germline-derived CDR1 and CDR2 are MNHNS and SASEGT. This CDR3 spans 15 amino acids. CDR3 bases: TGTGCCAGCAGGAGGACAAGCCGAGGGACCTACGAGCAGTACTTC. Translating it yields CASRRTSRGTYEQYF.

The table lists this clonotype with a few counts. The genes are TRBV11-2 and TRBJ2-3, with 13 bases identical to TRBD2. With V trimmed by 0 bases and J by 5 bases, 5 bases remained unmatched. This CDR3 comprises 17 residues. The germline V gene encodes CDR1 SGHAT and CDR2 FQNNGV. The chain's CDR3 is CASSLELAGGPGDTQYF. The CDR3 DNA reads TGTGCCAGCAGCTTAGAACTAGCGGGGGGGCCGGGAGATACGCAGTATTTT.

The chain carries TRBV27 and TRBJ2-1; the D is unclear. The CDR3 spans 13 residues. Germline V CDR1 and CDR2: MNHEY, SMNVEV (reference sequence). V was cut by 0 bases and J by 3 bases, with 3 bases left in between. The CDR3 protein is CASSLSYYNEQFF. In nucleotides, the CDR3 is TGTGCCAGCAGTTTATCCTACTACAATGAGCAGTTCTTC.

The chain uses TRBV2 and TRBJ2-1; 10 bases align to TRBD2. The V gene's germline CDR1 is SNHLY and CDR2 FYNNEI. This CDR3 has 16 residues. The J segment lost 7 bases and the V segment lost 2 bases, leaving 8 bases of the junction unmatched. For the CDR3, the DNA is TGTGCCAGCAGTGAATATGAGCGGGGGGGCTGGAATGAGCAGTTCTTC. Translation gives CASSEYERGGWNEQFF.

J is TRBJ2-5 and V is TRBV6-2 or TRBV6-3; 9 nucleotides line up with TRBD1. V lost 5 bases to trimming and J lost 4 bases; unmatched junction nucleotides: 8. The CDR3 extends over 15 amino acids. Germline loops: CDR1 MNHEY, CDR2 SVGEGT. The CDR3 nucleotides read TGTGCCAGCAGTAGGTCCGGGACAGGGAGAGAGACCCAGTACTTC. The encoded protein is CASSRSGTGRETQYF.

The chain links TRBV7-9 to TRBJ2-3, with a tentative D call TRBD2 (6 bases). V was trimmed by 6 bases and J by 4 bases, leaving 20 bases between them. This CDR3 comprises 16 residues. Germline values: CDR1 SEHNR, CDR2 FQNEAQ (reference sequence). The CDR3 here is CASRHFGEVVADTQYF. The CDR3 coding sequence is TGTGCCAGCAGACATTTTGGGGAGGTCGTGGCAGATACGCAGTATTTT.

The table lists this clonotype with a count of one. This may stem from a read error, because a much larger clone lies one nucleotide away. This sequence joins TRBV9 and TRBJ2-1; possibly TRBD2 for D (6 bases). Per the germline V gene, CDR1 is SGDLS and CDR2 is YYNGEE. With 7 bases removed from V and 13 bases from J, the gap between germline ends came to 21 bases. This CDR3 is 13 amino acids long. CDR3 in DNA: TGTGCCAGCGGACCGGAGGGCGCCGAGACCCAGTTCTTC. It yields the protein CASGPEGAETQFF.

The sample holds a few counts of this clonotype. The gene calls are TRBV20-1 and TRBJ1-5, with 7 positions matching TRBD1. The germline CDR1 and CDR2 sequences are DFQATT and SNEGSKA (reference sequence). The CDR3 is 14 residues long. With V trimmed by 7 bases and J by 5 bases, 11 bases remained unmatched. The DNA for the CDR3 is TGCAGTGTAATCATGACAGGGAGAGATCAGCCCCAGCATTTT. It specifies CSVIMTGRDQPQHF.

This clonotype has more than one count but fewer than ten. The chain links TRBV4-1 to TRBJ2-1, with D perhaps assigned TRBD1 or TRBD2 (5 bases each). Trimming pared 4 bases from V and 6 bases from J, leaving 22 bases between. Per germline, CDR1 MGHRA and CDR2 YSYEKL. The CDR3 covers 17 residues. CDR3 nucleotides: TGCGCCAGCAGCCCAGGGAGCCAGACTGGGCCCTTCAATGAGCAGTTCTTC. Translated: CASSPGSQTGPFNEQFF.

The CDR3 spells CASSELSGRRADTQYF. The CDR3 DNA reads TGTGCCAGCAGCGAACTTAGCGGGAGAAGAGCAGATACGCAGTATTTT. The chain recombines TRBV6-1 with TRBJ2-3; 9 nucleotides match TRBD2. The germline gives CDR1 MNHNS, CDR2 SASEGT. The CDR3 is made up of 16 amino acids. The J segment lost 4 bases and the V segment lost 6 bases, leaving 11 bases of the junction unmatched.

The chain joins TRBV30 to TRBJ2-7; D may be TRBD1 (6 bases). Germline V CDR1 and CDR2: GTSNPN, SVGIG (reference sequence). Trimming removed 0 bases at V and 3 bases at J, with 9 bases between. The CDR3 length is 13 residues. The DNA of the CDR3 is TGTGCCTGGAGTGTTCCAGGGGACTACGAGCAGTACTTC. This gives the protein CAWSVPGDYEQYF.

This clonotype turned up a few times. This sequence joins TRBV3-1 and TRBJ2-7; the D is unclear. The CDR3 covers 13 residues. V lost 0 bases, J lost 0 bases, and 3 bases lay in between. CDR1 is LGHDT and CDR2 is YNNKEL in the germline V gene (reference sequence). The CDR3 DNA sequence: TGTGCCAGCAGCCAAGACCACTCCTACGAGCAGTACTTC. It yields the protein CASSQDHSYEQYF.

This clonotype was counted ten times or more. The J gene is TRBJ2-5, the V gene TRBV10-3; 10 nucleotides agree with TRBD2. This CDR3 has 13 amino acids. CDR1 and CDR2 (germline): ENHRY, SYGVKD. V gave up 8 bases and J gave up 3 bases; unmatched junction bases: 3. The CDR3 region is CAISAGGEETQYF. The CDR3 bases are TGTGCCATCTCAGCGGGGGGGGAAGAGACCCAGTACTTC.

This clonotype was counted only a few times. The rearrangement uses TRBV24-1 and TRBJ2-1; D remains unclear. The CDR3 sequence is 14 residues long. Germline CDR1 KGHDR, CDR2 SFDVKD. V was trimmed by 3 bases and J by 12 bases, leaving 17 bases between them. CDR3 amino acids: CATSDPLTKFGQFF. CDR3 nucleotide sequence: TGTGCCACCAGTGATCCACTCACCAAATTCGGGCAGTTCTTC.

A word on this clonotype: This may stem from a read error, because a much larger clone lies one nucleotide away. The J gene is TRBJ2-7, the V gene TRBV29-1; no reliable D call. CDR1 SQVTM and CDR2 ANQGSEA come from the germline V gene. The CDR3 has 14 amino acids. The ends were cut back, 0 bases at V and 6 bases at J, with 15 bases in the middle. In nucleotides, the CDR3 is TGCAGCGTTGAAGATAAGGCAGATTCCGCCGAGCAGTACTTC. Translated: CSVEDKADSAEQYF.

This clonotype has a handful of counts. V is TRBV3-1 and J is TRBJ2-1; no definite D call. This CDR3 contains 14 residues. V was trimmed by 0 bases and J by 9 bases, leaving 12 bases between them. The germline V gene encodes CDR1 LGHDT and CDR2 YNNKEL (reference sequence). The CDR3 here is CASSQDLENFEQFF. The CDR3, as DNA: TGTGCCAGCAGCCAAGATCTTGAGAACTTTGAGCAGTTCTTC.

There are a few counts of this clonotype. This chain uses TRBV7-8 with TRBJ1-4, with a possible D match to TRBD1 (5 bases). The CDR3 totals 14 residues. V was cut by 5 bases and J by 2 bases, with 9 bases left in between. Germline loops: CDR1 SGHVS, CDR2 FQNEAQ. In nucleotides, the CDR3 is TGTGCCAGCAGCGAACAGGCGACTAATGAAAAACTGTTTTTT. This encodes CASSEQATNEKLFF. The whole variable domain, filled in from reference TRBV7-8 and TRBJ1-4, reads GAGVSQSPRYKVAKRGQDVALRCDPISGHVSLFWYQQALGQGPEFLTYFQNEAQLDKSGLPSDRFFAERPEGSVSTLKIQRTQQEDSAVYLCASSEQATNEKLFFGSGTQLSVL.

The chain joins TRBV6-5 to TRBJ2-2; D is uncertain. Germline V gene sequence: CDR1 MNHEY, CDR2 SVGAGI. With 5 bases removed from V and 2 bases from J, the gap between germline ends came to 6 bases. This CDR3 is 13 amino acids long. CDR3 nucleotides: TGTGCCAGCAGTCCAATTAACACCGGGGAGCTGTTTTTT. Its protein product is CASSPINTGELFF.

Comments on this clonotype: A much larger clone sits a single nucleotide away, making a read error possible. The rearrangement uses TRBV12-3 or TRBV12-4 and TRBJ2-3; 11 nucleotides line up with TRBD2. The CDR3 loop spans 14 amino acids. The CDR3 region has the DNA TGTGCCGGCAGTTTAGTAGCGGGAGGGGATACGCAGTATTTT. This encodes CAGSLVAGGDTQYF.

V gene TRBV5-1 combines with J gene TRBJ2-5; tentatively, D is TRBD1 (6 bases). This CDR3 contains 17 residues. The germline V gene has CDR1 SGHRS and CDR2 YFSETQ. The V end was cut by 7 bases, the J end by 0 bases, with 22 bases between. For the CDR3, the DNA is TGCGCCAGCCAGGACAGAACGAACACTTTGTACCAAGAGACCCAGTACTTC. It is translated as CASQDRTNTLYQETQYF.

Details on this clonotype: Relative to the germline gene, one junction end is altered; a read error may explain this. CDR3 sequence: CACSRTSGSYEQYF. The CDR3, as DNA: TGTGCCTGCAGTCGGACTAGCGGGAGTTACGAGCAGTACTTC. The rearrangement joins TRBV6-1 to TRBJ2-7; 13 bases are a match to TRBD2. The CDR3 runs 14 residues. The germline CDR1 and CDR2 sequences are MNHNS and SASEGT.

This clonotype was detected ten times or more. The V and J genes are TRBV6-6 and TRBJ2-1, with D uncertain. Trimming left V 7 bases short and J 4 bases short, with 11 bases between. The CDR3 loop spans 13 amino acids. Looked up from germline, CDR1 is MNHNY and CDR2 is SVGAGI (reference sequence). The CDR3 is CASTPGSYNEQFF. CDR3 DNA sequence: TGTGCCAGCACACCGGGCAGTTACAATGAGCAGTTCTTC.

The table lists this clonotype with many counts. This sequence joins TRBV29-1 and TRBJ2-5; D is possibly TRBD2 (6 bases). In germline, CDR1 is SQVTM, CDR2 ANQGSEA. This CDR3 is built from 12 residues. V lost 6 bases, J lost 4 bases, and 12 bases lay in between. Here the CDR3 reads CSVTDGGETQYF. CDR3 DNA: TGCAGCGTAACCGACGGGGGAGAGACCCAGTACTTC. Based on the CDR3 plus reference TRBV29-1 and TRBJ2-5, the full variable domain is SAVISQKPSRDICQRGTSLTIQCQVDSQVTMMFWYRQQPGQSLTLIATANQGSEATYESGFVIDKFPISRPNLTFSTLTVSNMSPEDSSIYLCSVTDGGETQYFGPGTRLLVL.

The chain joins TRBV2 to TRBJ2-3, with TRBD2 matching over 8 bases. CDR3 length: 16 amino acids. The J segment lost 5 bases and the V segment lost 0 bases, leaving 7 bases of the junction unmatched. CDR1 is SNHLY, CDR2 FYNNEI, per germline. CDR3 loop: CASSEANSGTGDTQYF. In DNA form, the CDR3 reads TGTGCCAGCAGTGAAGCAAATAGCGGGACCGGAGATACGCAGTATTTT.

The J gene is TRBJ2-2, the V gene TRBV10-3; D is uncertain. Germline CDR1 ENHRY, CDR2 SYGVKD. Trimming pared 2 bases from V and 11 bases from J, leaving 9 bases between. This CDR3 comprises 12 residues. The CDR3 DNA reads TGTGCCATCAGTGAGCCAGAAGGAGAGCTGTTTTTT. Its protein is CAISEPEGELFF.

The J gene is TRBJ2-3, the V gene TRBV7-8; unclear D gene. V lost 1 base to trimming and J lost 4 bases, with 15 bases between them. The CDR3 length is 16 residues. The germline V gene encodes CDR1 SGHVS and CDR2 FQNEAQ. The CDR3 DNA follows: TGTGCCAGCAGCTTAGAGGGCGACCCCTACGCAGATACGCAGTATTTT. It specifies CASSLEGDPYADTQYF. Based on the CDR3 plus reference TRBV7-8 and TRBJ2-3, the full variable domain is GAGVSQSPRYKVAKRGQDVALRCDPISGHVSLFWYQQALGQGPEFLTYFQNEAQLDKSGLPSDRFFAERPEGSVSTLKIQRTQQEDSAVYLCASSLEGDPYADTQYFGPGTRLTVL.

There are many counts of this clonotype. The V and J genes are TRBV4-1 and TRBJ2-5, with D possibly TRBD1 on 5 matching bases. The V end lost 0 bases, the J end lost 4 bases, and 15 bases lay between the germline ends. The CDR3 runs 16 residues. The germline CDR1 and CDR2 sequences are MGHRA and YSYEKL. The CDR3 sequence: CASSQDPGAATETQYF. The CDR3, as DNA: TGCGCCAGCAGCCAAGATCCTGGGGCAGCCACAGAGACCCAGTACTTC.